The next 8 T cell receptor beta chains were all read from a single sample in a study of blood T cell repertoires in COVID-19. This table comes from immunoSEQ multiplex PCR, and its TCRdb copy is limited to in-frame clones, with some not included. Of 50,000 to 70,000 clones detected, roughly 83% appear once; the ten largest clones hold over 15%. The sequencing input was peripheral blood. Every receptor here comes from a man in his 70s with active COVID-19.

The rearrangement joins TRBV3-1 (or the pseudogene TRBV3-2) to TRBJ2-1; D is perhaps TRBD2 (6 bases). The CDR3 sequence is 14 residues long. Trimming shortened V by 1 base and J by 6 bases, and 10 bases separated the two germline ends. The germline CDR1 and CDR2 sequences are LGHDT and YNNKEL (reference sequence). This CDR3 is CASSQAGESNEQFF. The CDR3, as DNA: TGTGCCAGCAGCCAAGCGGGAGAGTCCAATGAGCAGTTCTTC.

For the CDR3, the DNA is TGTGCCAGCAGCAAGGGACAGGGCCAAGAGACCCAGTACTTC. This encodes CASSKGQGQETQYF. This rearrangement joins TRBV13 to TRBJ2-5; 9 positions match TRBD1. Germline assignment: CDR1 PRHDT and CDR2 FYEKMQ (reference sequence). With V trimmed by 5 bases and J by 1 base, 2 bases remained unmatched. The CDR3 contains 14 residues.

The chain combines TRBV7-2 with TRBJ1-1; D not resolved. V lost 5 bases and J lost 11, with 12 bases in between. Germline loops: CDR1 SGHTA, CDR2 FQGNSA. This CDR3 is 11 amino acids long. CDR3 DNA: TGTGCCAGCAGCGAAGCAGGCGTGGCTTTCTTT. Translated: CASSEAGVAFF.

V usage is TRBV5-1 and J usage is TRBJ2-1; no definite D call. This CDR3 is built from 14 residues. V was clipped by 0 bases and J by 2 bases, with 6 bases between them. CDR1 is SGHRS, CDR2 YFSETQ, per germline. CDR3 nucleotide sequence: TGCGCCAGCAGCTTGGAACAGACCTACAATGAGCAGTTCTTC. Translated, it gives CASSLEQTYNEQFF.

V and J are TRBV7-6 and TRBJ2-3, with D possibly being TRBD2 (7 bases). Trimming cost V 3 bases and J 3 bases, with 16 bases left between them. This CDR3 region has 16 residues. Germline-derived CDR1 and CDR2 are SGHVS and FNYEAQ. In nucleotides, the CDR3 is TGTGCCAGCAGCTTCATACAGGGAGGGGAGACAGATACGCAGTATTTT. Amino acid sequence: CASSFIQGGETDTQYF. The full variable domain, its missing parts supplied by reference TRBV7-6 and TRBJ2-3, is GAGVSQSPRYKVTKRGQDVALRCDPISGHVSLYWYRQALGQGPEFLTYFNYEAQQDKSGLPNDRFSAERPEGSISTLTIQRTEQRDSAMYRCASSFIQGGETDTQYFGPGTRLTVL.

This clone was seen only once. V and J are TRBV7-3 and TRBJ1-5; the D is unclear. There are 17 residues in the CDR3. CDR1 and CDR2 (germline): SGHTA, FQGTGA. Between the trimmed V and J ends, which lost 1 base and 0 bases, there was a span of 13 bases. CDR3 nucleotides: TGTGCCAGCAGCTTAAAGGCAGGTGGATATAGCAATCAGCCCCAGCATTTT. Protein: CASSLKAGGYSNQPQHF.

The chain uses TRBV6-2 or TRBV6-3 and TRBJ2-7, with TRBD2 matching 11 bases. Germline V gene lookup returns CDR1 MNHEY and CDR2 SVGEGT. J was trimmed by 2 bases and V by 0 bases; bases with no gene match: 9. There are 18 residues in the CDR3. CDR3 sequence: CASSYSIGTSGSPYEQYF. The CDR3 nucleotides read TGTGCCAGCAGTTACTCGATTGGCACTAGCGGGAGCCCCTACGAGCAGTACTTC.

This chain links TRBV6-6 with TRBJ1-4, with 8 bases identical to TRBD1. Germline V CDR1 and CDR2: MNHNY, SVGAGI (reference sequence). This CDR3 spans 14 amino acids. V lost 8 bases to trimming and J lost 7 bases; unmatched junction nucleotides: 9. The CDR3 sequence is CASLRRGQVEKLFF. CDR3 nucleotide sequence: TGTGCCAGCTTACGCAGGGGGCAGGTTGAAAAACTGTTTTTT.